What follows are 29 T cell receptor beta chains derived from one specimen sequenced in a study of graft-versus-host responses after intestinal transplantation. The table came from immunoSEQ multiplex PCR; TCRdb's copy has only in-frame clones and leaves some out. The sample records tens of thousands of clones, around nine tenths being singletons. The sequences come from bone marrow, collected 734 days after intestinal transplantation. The receptors here all came from a human patient who received an intestinal transplant, so some T cells may come from the graft donor.

The J gene is TRBJ1-2, the V gene TRBV7-2; 7 bases are a match to TRBD1. V lost 6 bases, J lost 13 bases, and 17 bases stayed unmatched. This CDR3 has 14 amino acids. Looked up from germline, CDR1 is SGHTA and CDR2 is FQGNSA. CDR3 in amino acids: CASSYAPTGWGFTF. CDR3 bases: TGTGCCAGCAGTTACGCCCCGACAGGGTGGGGTTTCACCTTC.

The sample holds a few counts of this clone. This chain links TRBV6-4 with TRBJ2-1; the match to TRBD2 covers 9 bases. The ends lost 3 bases at V and 7 bases at J; junction bases unmatched: 4. This CDR3 is 14 amino acids long. Germline loops: CDR1 MRHNA, CDR2 SNTAGT. The CDR3 protein is CASSEAGGGNEQFF. DNA of the CDR3: TGTGCCAGCAGTGAAGCGGGGGGTGGTAATGAGCAGTTCTTC.

The chain has TRBV19 and TRBJ1-2; unclear D gene. CDR3 size: 14 residues. V was pared by 0 bases and J by 8 bases, with 13 bases between. CDR1 is LNHDA, CDR2 SQIVND, per germline (reference sequence). CDR3 bases: TGTGCCAGTAGTATAGAAGATGGAGGAGGCGGCTACACCTTC. This encodes CASSIEDGGGGYTF.

The genes are TRBV5-4 and TRBJ2-7, with TRBD2 matching over 9 bases. The CDR3 runs to 15 residues. The germline V gene has CDR1 SGHNT and CDR2 YYREEE (reference sequence). The V gene end was trimmed by 1 base and the J gene end by 0 bases; junction bases not matched to a gene: 2. CDR3 sequence (DNA): TGTGCCAGCAGCTTGAGACTAGCGGACTCCTACGAGCAGTACTTC. Translating it yields CASSLRLADSYEQYF.

This chain links TRBV18 with TRBJ2-7; D gene unclear. This CDR3 is 14 amino acids long. V shed 2 bases and J shed 5 bases, with 13 bases lying between them. From germline, CDR1 is KGHSH and CDR2 LQKENI. CDR3 in DNA: TGTGCCAGCTCACCAGACCAGGCACTCCACGAGCAGTACTTC. Encoded protein: CASSPDQALHEQYF.

V is TRBV19 and J is TRBJ2-3; 14 nucleotides match TRBD2. The germline V gene encodes CDR1 LNHDA and CDR2 SQIVND (reference sequence). With V trimmed by 5 bases and J by 7 bases, 5 bases remained unmatched. The CDR3 runs to 15 residues. The CDR3 here is CASSVTSGRAHTQYF. CDR3 nucleotides: TGTGCCAGTAGTGTGACTAGCGGGAGGGCCCATACGCAGTATTTT.

The chain employs TRBV7-3 and TRBJ2-5, with D perhaps TRBD1 (6 bases). This CDR3 is built from 16 residues. Germline V CDR1 and CDR2: SGHTA, FQGTGA. Between the trimmed V and J ends, which lost 5 bases and 5 bases, there was a span of 21 bases. This CDR3 is CASSPRGGFKGETQYF. CDR3 DNA sequence: TGTGCCAGCAGCCCCCGTGGGGGCTTCAAAGGGGAGACCCAGTACTTC.

The table lists this clone with a count of one. The V and J genes are TRBV9 and TRBJ2-5; 11 bases fit TRBD2. This CDR3 spans 13 amino acids. V lost 6 bases to trimming and J lost 5 bases; unmatched junction nucleotides: 3. Germline values: CDR1 SGDLS, CDR2 YYNGEE. The CDR3 nucleotides are TGTGCCAGCACCACTAGCGGGAGTGAGACCCAGTACTTC. Translation: CASTTSGSETQYF.

The chain employs TRBV6-1 and TRBJ2-7; 7 bases are shared with TRBD1. Germline CDR1 and CDR2: MNHNS and SASEGT. V shed 6 bases and J 8 bases; nucleotides not matched to a gene: 13. The CDR3 runs to 14 residues. This chain's CDR3 is CASSAPGQERKQYF. The CDR3, as DNA: TGTGCCAGCAGCGCCCCTGGACAGGAACGAAAGCAGTACTTC.

V gene TRBV4-2 combines with J gene TRBJ2-2; the D gene is possibly TRBD2 (5 bases). CDR1 is LGHNA and CDR2 is YNFKEQ in the germline V gene. Between the trimmed V and J ends, which lost 5 bases and 4 bases, there was a span of 14 bases. This CDR3 spans 15 amino acids. CDR3 nucleotide sequence: TGTGCCAGCAGCGCGCCCGGGGAGCCCACCGGGGAGCTGTTTTTT. This encodes CASSAPGEPTGELFF.

The rearrangement uses TRBV27 and TRBJ2-3; D is undetermined. Trimming took 2 bases from V and 3 from J, leaving 9 bases between them. This CDR3 comprises 14 residues. From germline, CDR1 is MNHEY and CDR2 SMNVEV (reference sequence). The CDR3 DNA is TGTGCCAGCAGTTTACGACTGCAAACAGATACGCAGTATTTT. Its translation: CASSLRLQTDTQYF.

The rearrangement uses TRBV2 and TRBJ1-5; tentative D call: TRBD1 (6 bases). This CDR3 contains 16 residues. The V end lost 5 bases, the J end lost 4 bases, and 18 bases lay between the germline ends. Germline lookup yields CDR1 SNHLY and CDR2 FYNNEI. The CDR3 is CASSTLFGTRNQPQHF. The CDR3 nucleotides read TGTGCCAGCAGTACACTATTCGGGACACGTAATCAGCCCCAGCATTTT.

This clone was counted a few times. The genes are TRBV7-9 and TRBJ1-3, with no clear D. V was shortened by 1 base and J by 0 bases, with 10 bases between the two germline ends. The CDR3 length is 16 residues. Germline V gene data show CDR1 as SEHNR and CDR2 as FQNEAQ (reference sequence). In DNA form, the CDR3 reads TGTGCCAGCAGCTTAGGGGGAGGGAACTCTGGAAACACCATATATTTT. Amino acids: CASSLGGGNSGNTIYF. The full variable domain, completed using reference TRBV7-9 and TRBJ1-3, is DTGVSQNPRHKITKRGQNVTFRCDPISEHNRLYWYRQTLGQGPEFLTYFQNEAQLEKSRLLSDRFSAERPKGSFSTLEIQRTEQGDSAMYLCASSLGGGNSGNTIYFGEGSWLTVV.

This clone has more than one count but fewer than ten. The chain recombines TRBV27 with TRBJ2-4; no definite D call. The CDR3 spans 14 residues. Trimming removed 5 bases from V and 5 bases from J, with 13 bases in between. The germline gives CDR1 MNHEY, CDR2 SMNVEV (reference sequence). DNA of the CDR3: TGTGCCAGCAGTCAGATGGGGTGGGAAAACATTCAGTACTTC. Translating it yields CASSQMGWENIQYF.

The chain carries TRBV6-1 and TRBJ2-7; D remains ambiguous. This CDR3 has 11 residues. CDR1 and CDR2 (germline): MNHNS, SASEGT. Trimming removed 8 bases from V and 5 bases from J, with 10 bases in between. The CDR3 DNA reads as TGTGCCAGCGGTAGGCGAGACGAGCAGTACTTC. The encoded protein is CASGRRDEQYF.

The count of this clone is one. V usage is TRBV4-2 and J usage is TRBJ2-7; 9 bases are a match to TRBD2. V was pared by 0 bases and J by 2 bases, with 8 bases of the junction left unmatched. The CDR3 consists of 17 residues. The germline CDR1 and CDR2 sequences are LGHNA and YNFKEQ. The CDR3 is CASSQERLAGMTYEQYF. The CDR3 coding sequence is TGTGCCAGCAGCCAAGAAAGGCTAGCGGGGATGACCTACGAGCAGTACTTC.

This chain links TRBV13 with TRBJ2-4, with D perhaps TRBD1 (6 bases). V was trimmed by 10 bases and J by 4 bases, leaving 23 bases between them. In germline, CDR1 is PRHDT, CDR2 FYEKMQ (reference sequence). CDR3 length: 16 residues. CDR3 in DNA: TGTGCCACCCGGACAAAGGGGGATATGTCGAAAAACATTCAGTACTTC. Protein sequence: CATRTKGDMSKNIQYF.

This clone was counted a single time. The chain is built from TRBV10-1 and TRBJ2-2, with D possibly matching TRBD1 (5 bases). V was cut by 3 bases and J by 4 bases, with 6 bases left in between. The germline V gene encodes CDR1 WNHNN and CDR2 SYGVQD (reference sequence). The CDR3 is 13 residues long. CDR3 coding DNA: TGCGCCAGCAGTGACAGGGTCACCGGGGAGCTGTTTTTT. Its protein product is CASSDRVTGELFF.

V is TRBV23-1 and J is TRBJ1-2; D may be TRBD1 (6 bases). TRBV23-1 is placed among ORFs of uncertain function. CDR3 length equals 16 residues. Trimming stripped 2 bases from V and 5 bases from J, with 18 bases between. This CDR3 reads CASSQGDRILSYGYTF. CDR3 nucleotide sequence: TGCGCCAGCAGTCAAGGAGACAGGATCCTTTCGTATGGCTACACCTTC.

V and J are TRBV13 and TRBJ2-7, with D possibly matching TRBD1 (7 bases). V lost 4 bases, J lost 3 bases, and 19 bases lay in between. This CDR3 is built from 16 residues. The germline V gene encodes CDR1 PRHDT and CDR2 FYEKMQ (reference sequence). The CDR3 nucleotides are TGTGCCAGCAGCTCCCGAGGGGGCGGGATTGTCTACGAGCAGTACTTC. Translating it yields CASSSRGGGIVYEQYF.

This chain links TRBV19 with TRBJ2-2; D is undetermined. Germline V lookup: CDR1 LNHDA, CDR2 SQIVND (reference sequence). The CDR3 consists of 14 residues. V was pared by 2 bases and J by 3 bases, with 7 bases between. The DNA for the CDR3 is TGTGCCAGTAGTATAACGGCGGACACCGGGGAGCTGTTTTTT. As protein: CASSITADTGELFF.

The chain uses TRBV2 and TRBJ1-5; the D is unclear. With 4 bases removed from V and 4 bases from J, the gap between germline ends came to 5 bases. Germline V gives CDR1 SNHLY, CDR2 FYNNEI. The CDR3 sequence is 12 residues long. This CDR3 reads CASSGGNQPQHF. CDR3 nucleotides: TGTGCCAGCAGTGGAGGAAATCAGCCCCAGCATTTT.

The chain carries TRBV7-9 and TRBJ2-5; no reliable D call. Germline V lookup: CDR1 SEHNR, CDR2 FQNEAQ (reference sequence). The V end was cut by 2 bases, the J end by 3 bases, with 10 bases between. The CDR3 runs to 14 residues. The CDR3 sequence: CASSLTAWEETQYF. As DNA, the CDR3 is TGTGCCAGCAGCTTAACAGCCTGGGAAGAGACCCAGTACTTC.

V is TRBV2 and J is TRBJ2-7; 10 bases match TRBD2. This CDR3 has 14 residues. V dropped 6 bases and J dropped 8; count of bases not matched to a gene: 10. Per the germline V gene, CDR1 is SNHLY and CDR2 is FYNNEI. DNA for the CDR3: TGTGCCAGCAGCAGACTAGCGGGCCGAAATCAGCAGTACTTC. This sequence encodes CASSRLAGRNQQYF.

The chain carries TRBV29-1 and TRBJ1-1, with a possible D match to TRBD1 (5 bases). The CDR3 is made up of 14 amino acids. Germline loops: CDR1 SQVTM, CDR2 ANQGSEA. V lost 3 bases to trimming and J lost 2 bases, with 13 bases between them. The CDR3 bases are TGCAGCGTTGAGGGCAGACAGTCAAACACTGAAGCTTTCTTT. Its translation: CSVEGRQSNTEAFF.

The chain is built from TRBV4-1 and TRBJ1-6; D gene unclear. The CDR3 is made up of 20 amino acids. V lost 3 bases, J lost 0 bases, and 21 bases lay in between. In germline, CDR1 is MGHRA, CDR2 YSYEKL. The CDR3 here is CASSQTWMRQRSSYNSPLHF. CDR3 nucleotide sequence: TGCGCCAGCAGCCAGACGTGGATGCGGCAAAGAAGCTCCTATAATTCACCCCTCCACTTT.

The chain employs TRBV5-5 and TRBJ1-2; D unresolved. Per germline, CDR1 SGHKS and CDR2 YYEKEE (reference sequence). This CDR3 has 11 amino acids. V lost 4 bases and J 8 bases, leaving 9 bases between the germline ends. The CDR3 sequence is CASSRAEGYTF. CDR3 DNA: TGTGCCAGCAGCAGGGCTGAGGGCTACACCTTC.

This chain uses TRBV19 with TRBJ2-5; either TRBD1 or TRBD2 may supply D (5 bases each). The V end lost 3 bases, the J end lost 5 bases, and 16 bases lay between the germline ends. This CDR3 contains 15 residues. Per germline, CDR1 LNHDA and CDR2 SQIVND (reference sequence). The CDR3 here is CASSMGGASGETQYF. The CDR3 DNA sequence: TGTGCCAGTAGTATGGGTGGGGCCTCGGGGGAGACCCAGTACTTC.

The chain employs TRBV2 and TRBJ1-1; a weak D match, TRBD1 (6 bases). Germline lookup yields CDR1 SNHLY and CDR2 FYNNEI. V lost 6 bases and J lost 5, with 19 bases in between. The CDR3 extends over 15 amino acids. CDR3 region: CASSKIIPGETEAFF. CDR3 nucleotides: TGTGCCAGCAGCAAAATAATACCAGGGGAAACTGAAGCTTTCTTT.